This TCR beta chain was sequenced for a study of cytotoxic CD8 clonotypes in ibrutinib-treated CLL. Findings of the study overall: Clonality grew at ibrutinib response; at progression, it decreased back toward baseline.

Deep sequencing aimed at 1 in 200,000 to 1 in 1 million T cells' resolution. Sequenced by immunoSEQ multiplex PCR; TCRdb stores in-frame clones only, minus some. The sample has roughly 150,000 clones; over 75% are singletons. A word on this clone: Its antigen is as yet unknown.

Cryopreserved PBMCs were the source of about 1.9 micrograms of genomic DNA, which went to TCR beta libraries. Germline lookup yields CDR1 SEHNR and CDR2 FQNEAQ (reference sequence). Trimming shortened V by 2 bases and J by 4 bases, and 7 bases separated the two germline ends. The CDR3 has 13 amino acids. The V and J genes are TRBV7-9 and TRBJ2-3; D is ambiguous. This TCR was recovered from a human donor with chronic lymphocytic leukemia. Sequenced here: PBMCs, sampled at disease progression, from a patient treated with ibrutinib. The CDR3 spells CASSLHTPDTQYF. The DNA for the CDR3 is TGTGCCAGCAGCTTACACACCCCAGATACGCAGTATTTT.